This T cell receptor (beta chain) was sequenced in a study of control samples from healthy donors and cancer patients. The protocol was immunoSEQ multiplex PCR, while the TCRdb copy is restricted to in-frame clones and leaves out a portion. The data contain approximately 150,000 clones, approximately 94% of them seen just once; the ten biggest clones take up about 1.5%. Germline loops: CDR1 MNHEY, CDR2 SVGAGI. The CDR3 is 12 residues long. V was clipped by 5 bases and J by 6 bases, with 7 bases between them. This clone came up once. The chain couples TRBV6-5 to TRBJ2-2; TRBD2 might be the D (5 bases). The sequenced material came from blood. This receptor was obtained from a woman aged 18-29 years in good health. CDR3 protein: CASSRGPGELFF. In nucleotides, the CDR3 is TGTGCCAGCAGTCGAGGGCCCGGGGAGCTGTTTTTT.